This TCR beta chain was identified during a study of tumor-infiltrating lymphocytes in primary liver carcinoma. A constant-region primer served to make TCR beta cDNA from about 0.45 ug total RNA. Sequencing libraries for TCR beta derived from three nested multiplex PCR rounds that used slightly modified ARM-PCR. Both of the initial two PCR rounds ran for about 11 cycles and employed TRBV1-TRBV30 forward primers alongside a C-beta reverse primer. One entry per CDR3 protein, called by TCRdb with MiXCR from the multiplex PCR reads. The table lists approximately 110,000 distinct CDR3 sequences, roughly three fifths of them singletons. Between about 17 and 34 mg of unsorted bulk tissue served as the source from which RNA and DNA were co-extracted. Worth noting for this clonotype: The junction and the germline gene differ at one end; a read error may be behind it.

The CDR3 has 14 residues. Per germline, CDR1 MDHEN and CDR2 SYDVKM. This sequence was found in an older woman with primary liver carcinoma and hepatitis B virus infection. Specimen: liver tumor tissue from sampling region 1. Sample subset: tumor region T1, superior pole. This sequence joins TRBV28 and TRBJ2-5; possibly TRBD1 for D (7 bases). The CDR3 protein is CASNPGGRGETLYF. The CDR3 DNA is TGTGCCAGCAACCCTGGTGGCAGGGGGGAGACCCTGTACTTC.